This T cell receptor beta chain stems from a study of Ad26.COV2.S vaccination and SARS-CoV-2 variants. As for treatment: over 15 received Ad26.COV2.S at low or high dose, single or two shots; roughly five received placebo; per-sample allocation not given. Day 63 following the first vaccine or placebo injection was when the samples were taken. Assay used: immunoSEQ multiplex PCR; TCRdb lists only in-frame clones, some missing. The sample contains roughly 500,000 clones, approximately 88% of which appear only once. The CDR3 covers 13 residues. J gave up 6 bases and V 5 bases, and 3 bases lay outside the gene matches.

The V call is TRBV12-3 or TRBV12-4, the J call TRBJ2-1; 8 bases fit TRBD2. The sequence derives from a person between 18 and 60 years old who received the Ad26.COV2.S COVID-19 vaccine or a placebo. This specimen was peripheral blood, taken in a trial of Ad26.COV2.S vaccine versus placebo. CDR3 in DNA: TGTGCCAGCAGTCTTAGCGGGGTCAATGAGCAGTTCTTC. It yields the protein CASSLSGVNEQFF.